These 31 T cell receptor beta chains originate from one sample sequenced in a study of blood T cells in healthy people across ages. The use of a sample-barcoded 5' primer and a J-beta primer mix characterized a second PCR of 7 to 11 cycles. Each CDR3 protein is one row after TCRdb ran MiXCR on the 5' RACE reads. This sample carries some 1.5 million distinct CDR3 sequences, about 28% of them seen once, and the ten largest clones take roughly 8%. The sequenced material came from blood. These receptors were collected from a woman between 25 and 40 years old in good health.

The J gene is TRBJ1-1, the V gene TRBV19; a possible D gene is TRBD1 (6 bases). CDR1 and CDR2 from the germline V gene are LNHDA and SQIVND (reference sequence). The CDR3 is made up of 14 amino acids. V lost 5 bases to trimming and J lost 5 bases, with 15 bases between them. The CDR3 DNA sequence: TGTGCCAGTAGTTCGAAGGGGGAAGAGACTGAAGCTTTCTTT. Amino acids: CASSSKGEETEAFF.

This clonotype was counted a few times. Here the CDR3 DNA reads TGTGCCAGCAGCCAATCAAAGATGACGGAGTACGAGCAGTACTTC. This translates into CASSQSKMTEYEQYF. The V call is TRBV16, the J call TRBJ2-7, with unresolved D. The V end lost 0 bases, the J end lost 4 bases, and 13 bases lay between the germline ends. The germline CDR1 and CDR2 sequences are KGHSY and FQNENV. The CDR3 loop spans 15 amino acids.

Only a few counts were recorded for this clonotype. CDR3 protein: CSVETGYDGYTF. The CDR3, as DNA: TGCAGCGTTGAGACAGGGTATGATGGCTACACCTTC. The chain has TRBV29-1 and TRBJ1-2, with 7 bases fitting TRBD1. V dropped 3 bases and J dropped 6; count of bases not matched to a gene: 4. This CDR3 comprises 12 residues. The germline gives CDR1 SQVTM, CDR2 ANQGSEA.

This clonotype came up a few times. The chain is built from TRBV7-9 and TRBJ1-1; 7 nucleotides align to TRBD1. After removal of 0 bases from V and 5 bases from J, the junction contained 12 bases not matched to a gene. Looked up from germline, CDR1 is SEHNR and CDR2 is FQNEAQ (reference sequence). The CDR3 sequence is 17 residues long. The CDR3 nucleotides are TGTGCCAGCAGCTTAGCGTCCCTCCGGGACAGCGGGACTGAAGCTTTCTTT. It codes for CASSLASLRDSGTEAFF. Full variable domain (missing parts from reference TRBV7-9 and TRBJ1-1): DTGVSQNPRHKITKRGQNVTFRCDPISEHNRLYWYRQTLGQGPEFLTYFQNEAQLEKSRLLSDRFSAERPKGSFSTLEIQRTEQGDSAMYLCASSLASLRDSGTEAFFGQGTRLTVV.

The DNA of the CDR3 is TGTGCCAGCAGCTTGACCGCTAGCGGAGCTAGCACAGATACGCAGTATTTT. Amino acids: CASSLTASGASTDTQYF. V usage is TRBV7-2 and J usage is TRBJ2-3; TRBD2 aligns across 7 bases. The CDR3 sequence is 17 residues long. V dropped 3 bases and J dropped 0; count of bases not matched to a gene: 9. Germline V CDR1 and CDR2: SGHTA, FQGNSA.

This clonotype turned up a few times. The chain joins TRBV12-3 or TRBV12-4 to TRBJ2-7; 11 nucleotides match TRBD1. The ends lost 6 bases at V and 5 bases at J; junction bases unmatched: 9. CDR3 length: 15 amino acids. The CDR3 spells CASSRQGTGGDEQYF. The CDR3 region has the DNA TGTGCCAGCAGCCGACAAGGGACAGGGGGGGACGAGCAGTACTTC.

In this sample, this clonotype turned up a few times. The chain employs TRBV4-3 and TRBJ2-1, with 8 nucleotides matching TRBD2. Germline-derived CDR1 and CDR2 are LGHNA and YSLEER. The CDR3 totals 16 residues. V shed 2 bases and J 8 bases; nucleotides not matched to a gene: 11. CDR3 sequence: CASSQQPGTRGDEQFF. In DNA, the CDR3 is TGCGCCAGCAGCCAACAACCCGGGACTAGAGGGGATGAGCAGTTCTTC.

This clonotype was seen just once. This chain links TRBV11-2 with TRBJ2-2; D is perhaps TRBD1 (5 bases). The germline CDR1 and CDR2 sequences are SGHAT and FQNNGV. The CDR3 is 16 residues long. The germline V and J ends were trimmed by 3 bases and 3 bases, with 14 bases remaining between them. CDR3 protein: CASSLIGQGDTGELFF. The CDR3 region has the DNA TGTGCCAGCAGCTTGATCGGCCAGGGCGACACCGGGGAGCTGTTTTTT.

The chain joins TRBV5-8 to TRBJ2-1; D gene ambiguous. Per the germline V gene, CDR1 is SGHTS and CDR2 is YDEGEE. This CDR3 has 17 residues. Trimming removed 2 bases at V and 0 bases at J, with 15 bases between. CDR3 residues: CASSFVLGTFSYNEQFF. CDR3 bases: TGTGCCAGCAGCTTTGTTTTGGGTACCTTCTCCTACAATGAGCAGTTCTTC.

The genes are TRBV5-1 and TRBJ2-7; no definite D call. The CDR3 extends over 14 amino acids. The germline gives CDR1 SGHRS, CDR2 YFSETQ. Trimming stripped 7 bases from V and 0 bases from J, with 14 bases between. CDR3 region: CASAPDANSYEQYF. The CDR3 nucleotides read TGCGCCAGCGCCCCTGACGCCAACTCCTACGAGCAGTACTTC. The entire variable domain, with the rest obtained from reference TRBV5-1 and TRBJ2-7, is as follows: KAGVTQTPRYLIKTRGQQVTLSCSPISGHRSVSWYQQTPGQGLQFLFEYFSETQRNKGNFPGRFSGRQFSNSRSEMNVSTLELGDSALYLCASAPDANSYEQYFGPGTRLTVT.

This clonotype was recorded a few times. This chain connects TRBV9 to TRBJ1-6; the match to TRBD1 covers 7 bases. Germline loops: CDR1 SGDLS, CDR2 YYNGEE. Trimming took 3 bases from V and 7 from J; bases not matched to a gene: 7. The CDR3 has 15 residues. The DNA of the CDR3 is TGTGCCAGCAGCGGGGCCGGGACAGAAAATTCACCCCTCCACTTT. Protein product: CASSGAGTENSPLHF.

The chain employs TRBV7-9 and TRBJ2-7; D gene ambiguous. Trimming stripped 8 bases from V and 3 bases from J, with 14 bases between. This CDR3 region has 13 residues. Per the germline V gene, CDR1 is SEHNR and CDR2 is FQNEAQ (reference sequence). This CDR3 reads CASVKMAGYEQYF. CDR3 DNA sequence: TGTGCCAGCGTTAAGATGGCCGGCTACGAGCAGTACTTC.

The J gene is TRBJ2-3, the V gene TRBV7-2; D might be TRBD1 or TRBD2, each matching 7 bases. The V end was cut by 6 bases, the J end by 2 bases, with 18 bases between. The length of the CDR3 is 16 residues. Germline CDR1 SGHTA, CDR2 FQGNSA. The CDR3 DNA reads as TGTGCCAGCAGATGGGAGGGGGCGAGATTCACAGATACGCAGTATTTT. Encoded protein: CASRWEGARFTDTQYF.

A few counts support this clonotype. V and J are TRBV5-1 and TRBJ2-6; D is undetermined. Germline CDR1 SGHRS, CDR2 YFSETQ. Deletions cut 0 bases from V and 0 bases from J, with 7 bases between. This CDR3 is 16 amino acids long. This CDR3 reads CASSLVNPSGANVLTF. The CDR3, as DNA: TGCGCCAGCAGCTTGGTAAACCCCTCTGGGGCCAACGTCCTGACTTTC.

This clonotype was found a few times. The chain links TRBV6-1 to TRBJ2-1; maybe TRBD2 (5 bases). This CDR3 spans 16 amino acids. The germline V and J ends were trimmed by 1 base and 6 bases, with 16 bases remaining between them. In germline, CDR1 is MNHNS, CDR2 SASEGT. The CDR3 nucleotides are TGTGCCAGCAGTGAAGGGGGAGTTCGCCTCCCCAATGAGCAGTTCTTC. Its translation is CASSEGGVRLPNEQFF.

The chain has TRBV29-1 and TRBJ1-2, with TRBD1 matching 8 bases. This CDR3 spans 13 amino acids. V dropped 6 bases and J dropped 4; count of bases not matched to a gene: 7. CDR1 SQVTM and CDR2 ANQGSEA come from the germline V gene. Here the CDR3 reads CSVRGGQGYGYTF. The CDR3, as DNA: TGCAGCGTCCGAGGAGGACAGGGCTATGGCTACACCTTC. The full variable domain, rest sourced from reference TRBV29-1 and TRBJ1-2, is SAVISQKPSRDICQRGTSLTIQCQVDSQVTMMFWYRQQPGQSLTLIATANQGSEATYESGFVIDKFPISRPNLTFSTLTVSNMSPEDSSIYLCSVRGGQGYGYTFGSGTRLTVV.

A word on this clonotype: This clone may be a read error of a much larger clone one base away. The V call is TRBV6-5, the J call TRBJ2-7; 7 bases map to TRBD2. This CDR3 is built from 16 residues. CDR1 and CDR2 (germline): MNHEY, SVGAGI. V was pared by 6 bases and J by 5 bases, with 16 bases of the junction left unmatched. The CDR3 spells CASRALVGLGSDEQYF. CDR3 nucleotide sequence: TGTGCCAGCAGGGCTCTCGTCGGACTAGGTAGTGACGAGCAGTACTTC.

In the case of this clonotype: An end of the junction does not agree with germline; a read error may underlie this. J is TRBJ1-2 and V is TRBV6-1, with D perhaps TRBD1 (6 bases). Per germline, CDR1 MNHNS and CDR2 SASEGT. This CDR3 comprises 15 residues. The CDR3 reads CSSRLLEGEDYGYTF. The CDR3 DNA reads as TGTTCCAGCCGGCTTCTGGAGGGGGAGGACTATGGCTACACCTTC.

This clonotype was picked up many times. This chain connects TRBV9 to TRBJ2-1; TRBD2 matches 9 bases. The ends lost 2 bases at V and 3 bases at J; junction bases unmatched: 3. This CDR3 contains 15 residues. Germline loops: CDR1 SGDLS, CDR2 YYNGEE. The CDR3 nucleotides are TGTGCCAGCAGCGTTCTAGCGGGGAACTACAATGAGCAGTTCTTC. Encoded protein: CASSVLAGNYNEQFF.

This clonotype showed up just a few times. The chain carries TRBV5-4 and TRBJ2-3; D not certain. The V gene lost 1 base and the J gene lost 2 bases, with 11 bases spanning the gap. The CDR3 has 15 residues. CDR1 and CDR2 (germline): SGHNT, YYREEE (reference sequence). The CDR3 loop reads CASSLRASYTDTQYF. The CDR3 nucleotides are TGTGCCAGCAGCTTGAGGGCCTCATACACAGATACGCAGTATTTT. Complete variable domain (other parts from reference TRBV5-4 and TRBJ2-3): ETGVTQSPTHLIKTRGQQVTLRCSSQSGHNTVSWYQQALGQGPQFIFQYYREEENGRGNFPPRFSGLQFPNYSSELNVNALELDDSALYLCASSLRASYTDTQYFGPGTRLTVL.

This chain links TRBV5-1 with TRBJ1-1, with D perhaps matching TRBD1 (5 bases). This CDR3 is 13 amino acids long. Germline V gene sequence: CDR1 SGHRS, CDR2 YFSETQ. V lost 7 bases to trimming and J lost 4 bases, with 14 bases between them. Written as DNA, the CDR3 is TGCGCCAGCGCGCAGGGCCAGGGCACTGAAGCTTTCTTT. Translated: CASAQGQGTEAFF.

This clonotype came up many times. V gene TRBV20-1 combines with J gene TRBJ2-1; 8 bases line up with TRBD1. J was trimmed by 9 bases and V by 6 bases; bases with no gene match: 13. The CDR3 consists of 14 residues. The germline CDR1 and CDR2 sequences are DFQATT and SNEGSKA (reference sequence). The CDR3 nucleotides read TGCAGTGCGCCGGACAGGGTCGGGCGGAGTGAGCAGTTCTTC. This gives the protein CSAPDRVGRSEQFF.

About this clonotype: Without the conserved terminal phenylalanine or tryptophan, this CDR3 likely stems from a read error. The chain has TRBV28 and TRBJ2-3, with 8 bases matching TRBD2. Trimming at V came to 10 bases and at J to 2 bases, leaving 11 bases not matched to a gene. Germline CDR1 and CDR2: MDHEN and SYDVKM. This CDR3 is 15 amino acids long. CDR3 residues: CAIETRLAFTDTQYC. The CDR3 DNA is TGTGCCATCGAAACGAGACTAGCGTTCACAGATACGCAGTATTGT.

The chain couples TRBV20-1 to TRBJ2-1; a weak D match, TRBD2 (6 bases). The V gene lost 0 bases and the J gene lost 1 base, with 13 bases spanning the gap. The CDR3 loop spans 16 amino acids. Per the germline V gene, CDR1 is DFQATT and CDR2 is SNEGSKA (reference sequence). CDR3 DNA: TGCAGTGCTAGAGACCGGGACTTCGTATCCTACAATGAGCAGTTCTTC. Translated, it gives CSARDRDFVSYNEQFF.

The DNA for the CDR3 is TGTGCCAGCAGTGCCGACAGCTCCAGGTACACTGAAGCTTTCTTT. Residues: CASSADSSRYTEAFF. The chain couples TRBV25-1 to TRBJ1-1; tentatively, D is TRBD1 (5 bases). Deletions cut 4 bases from V and 3 bases from J, with 15 bases between. Germline V gene sequence: CDR1 MGHDK, CDR2 SYGVNS. The CDR3 extends over 15 amino acids. Complete variable domain (other parts from reference TRBV25-1 and TRBJ1-1): EADIYQTPRYLVIGTGKKITLECSQTMGHDKMYWYQQDPGMELHLIHYSYGVNSTEKGDLSSESTVSRIRTEHFPLTLESARPSHTSQYLCASSADSSRYTEAFFGQGTRLTVV.

Comments on this clonotype: A clone one base away is much larger, so this may be a read error. The J gene is TRBJ2-7, the V gene TRBV7-2, with D perhaps TRBD2 (5 bases). The CDR3 runs to 15 residues. V lost 2 bases and J 6 bases, leaving 17 bases between the germline ends. Germline V gene data show CDR1 as SGHTA and CDR2 as FQGNSA. The CDR3 spells CASSLSGSTGCEQYF. CDR3 coding DNA: TGTGCCAGCAGCTTAAGCGGATCGACGGGCTGCGAGCAGTACTTC.

This clonotype occurred many times. J is TRBJ2-1 and V is TRBV29-1; the match to TRBD1 covers 9 bases. V dropped 6 bases and J dropped 7; count of bases not matched to a gene: 4. The CDR3 covers 12 residues. CDR1 and CDR2 (germline): SQVTM, ANQGSEA. CDR3 region: CSVGTGTNEQFF. The CDR3 DNA sequence: TGCAGCGTGGGGACAGGGACAAATGAGCAGTTCTTC.

The chain recombines TRBV12-3 or TRBV12-4 with TRBJ2-7; tentative D call: TRBD1 (6 bases). This CDR3 is built from 15 residues. The V end lost 5 bases, the J end lost 3 bases, and 17 bases lay between the germline ends. The CDR3 nucleotides are TGTGCCAGCAGTAGTACAGGGAAAAGTCTCTACGAGCAGTACTTC. Residues: CASSSTGKSLYEQYF.

V is TRBV20-1 and J is TRBJ2-3, with D maybe TRBD2 (7 bases). The V gene's germline CDR1 is DFQATT and CDR2 SNEGSKA (reference sequence). Deletions cut 5 bases from V and 1 base from J, with 19 bases between. The CDR3 is 16 residues long. Written as DNA, the CDR3 is TGCAGTGCTGGGGGGGCCCACACCCTGGGCACAGATACGCAGTATTTT. Translating it yields CSAGGAHTLGTDTQYF.

The table lists this clonotype with a few counts. The chain uses TRBV6-6 and TRBJ2-1; 7 nucleotides agree with TRBD2. CDR3 size: 17 residues. Per germline, CDR1 MNHNY and CDR2 SVGAGI (reference sequence). V dropped 0 bases and J dropped 8; count of bases not matched to a gene: 13. In DNA form, the CDR3 reads TGTGCCAGCAGTTACTCGATTCGCGGGAGTCTGAAGGATGAGCAGTTCTTC. Its translation is CASSYSIRGSLKDEQFF.

This clonotype was seen once. The chain couples TRBV7-9 to TRBJ2-3, with 9 bases that match TRBD2. Germline CDR1 and CDR2: SEHNR and FQNEAQ (reference sequence). The trim removed 11 bases at V and 4 bases at J, leaving 13 bases unmatched. The CDR3 totals 15 residues. The DNA of the CDR3 is TGTGCCGGGCTCGATAGCGGGGGAAGCGCAGATACGCAGTATTTT. This codes for CAGLDSGGSADTQYF.